A single sample gave rise to the 22 T cell receptor beta chains below, sequenced in a study of technical replicates of blood from several donors (dated by TCRdb to about 2017). Receptor amplification or capture employed the immunoSEQ multiplex PCR assay. The table was pulled from immuneACCESS by TCRdb, which kept in-frame rearrangements only. Such tables lose some clones; where checked, under half of the loss comes from unresolved V genes, and the rest has no known cause. This sample lists about 75,000 clones; about 89% were detected once. Of the sample, over 4% falls within the top ten clones. The sample taken for sequencing was PBMCs. All receptors come from a human donor in good health. Some clones in this sample may be carry-over from other donors' samples.

The genes are TRBV5-1 and TRBJ2-7, with unresolved D. V gave up 0 bases and J gave up 2 bases, with 12 bases separating them. The V gene's germline CDR1 is SGHRS and CDR2 YFSETQ. The CDR3 is 15 amino acids. CDR3 DNA: TGCGCCAGCAGCTTGGCTACAGCCTACACCTACGAGCAGTACTTC. Its protein is CASSLATAYTYEQYF.

The chain links TRBV5-1 to TRBJ2-7; TRBD1 aligns across 7 bases. The J segment lost 0 bases and the V segment lost 4 bases, leaving 10 bases of the junction unmatched. The CDR3 consists of 16 residues. From germline, CDR1 is SGHRS and CDR2 YFSETQ. DNA of the CDR3: TGCGCCAGCAGCCTGGGGGCCGGGACAGACTCCTACGAGCAGTACTTC. The encoded protein is CASSLGAGTDSYEQYF.

This clone was seen once. The CDR3 DNA reads TGTGCCAGCAGCGGGGGAGACAGGCGCACTGAAGCTTTCTTT. Its translation is CASSGGDRRTEAFF. The chain couples TRBV5-4 to TRBJ1-1; a weak D match, TRBD1 (6 bases). The CDR3 has 14 residues. Germline V CDR1 and CDR2: SGHNT, YYREEE (reference sequence). Trimming pared 4 bases from V and 4 bases from J, leaving 14 bases between.

V gene TRBV11-2 combines with J gene TRBJ2-7; TRBD2 matches 7 bases. The CDR3 is made up of 14 amino acids. CDR1 SGHAT and CDR2 FQNNGV come from the germline V gene. V was pared by 1 base and J by 3 bases, with 3 bases of the junction left unmatched. The CDR3: CASSLGGGGYEQYF. The CDR3 nucleotides are TGTGCCAGCAGCTTAGGTGGGGGGGGCTACGAGCAGTACTTC.

V usage is TRBV7-2 and J usage is TRBJ2-7, with 7 positions matching TRBD2. The CDR3 runs 15 residues. Germline CDR1 SGHTA, CDR2 FQGNSA. The V segment lost 2 bases and the J segment 2 bases; nucleotides outside the gene matches: 6. The CDR3 region is CASSLSASGTYEQYF. DNA for the CDR3: TGTGCCAGCAGCTTATCGGCTAGCGGAACCTACGAGCAGTACTTC.

The chain uses TRBV9 and TRBJ2-2, with a possible D match to TRBD2 (7 bases). The CDR3 has 15 amino acids. The V gene lost 0 bases and the J gene lost 4 bases, with 10 bases spanning the gap. CDR1 SGDLS and CDR2 YYNGEE come from the germline V gene. Here the CDR3 reads CASSVGGGVTGELFF. The CDR3 region has the DNA TGTGCCAGCAGCGTAGGCGGGGGCGTCACCGGGGAGCTGTTTTTT.

The V gene is TRBV6-6, the J gene TRBJ2-7; 9 bases line up with TRBD1. The CDR3 is 13 amino acids. Trimming at V came to 8 bases and at J to 0 bases, leaving 2 bases not matched to a gene. Germline V lookup: CDR1 MNHNY, CDR2 SVGAGI (reference sequence). As DNA, the CDR3 is TGTGCCAGCGGGGGACAGGGCTCCTACGAGCAGTACTTC. It is translated as CASGGQGSYEQYF.

V and J are TRBV10-3 and TRBJ1-3, with 11 nucleotides matching TRBD1. Germline CDR1 is ENHRY and CDR2 is SYGVKD. V dropped 6 bases and J dropped 0; count of bases not matched to a gene: 4. This CDR3 spans 16 amino acids. CDR3 amino acids: CAIRGTGGSSGNTIYF. The CDR3 DNA is TGTGCCATCAGGGGGACAGGGGGTTCCTCTGGAAACACCATATATTTT.

V and J are TRBV14 and TRBJ2-2; D is perhaps TRBD2 (6 bases). This CDR3 contains 17 residues. V lost 0 bases to trimming and J lost 4 bases, with 15 bases between them. Germline loops: CDR1 SGHDN, CDR2 FVKESK. This CDR3 reads CASSQDWPQGGTGELFF. CDR3 sequence (DNA): TGTGCCAGCAGCCAAGATTGGCCCCAGGGAGGCACCGGGGAGCTGTTTTTT.

J is TRBJ2-3 and V is TRBV7-6; 7 bases match TRBD2. Germline V CDR1 and CDR2: SGHVS, FNYEAQ. This CDR3 spans 15 amino acids. With 0 bases clipped from V and 3 bases from J, the junction kept 3 bases outside the gene matches. CDR3 coding DNA: TGTGCCAGCAGCTTAGCGCCTAGCGGAACAGATACGCAGTATTTT. It encodes CASSLAPSGTDTQYF.

This chain connects TRBV5-8 to TRBJ2-6; a possible D gene is TRBD1 (5 bases). Germline values: CDR1 SGHTS, CDR2 YDEGEE. The CDR3 is made up of 15 amino acids. V was cut by 4 bases and J by 4 bases, with 12 bases left in between. In DNA form, the CDR3 reads TGTGCCAGCAGCACCACAGGAACAGGGGCCAACGTCCTGACTTTC. Its translation is CASSTTGTGANVLTF.

The chain carries TRBV18 and TRBJ1-2, with D perhaps matching TRBD1 (5 bases). The V end was cut by 4 bases, the J end by 2 bases, with 11 bases between. Germline V gene sequence: CDR1 KGHSH, CDR2 LQKENI. The CDR3 has 14 amino acids. The CDR3: CASSLQGLNYGYTF. The CDR3, as DNA: TGTGCCAGCTCACTGCAGGGCCTAAACTATGGCTACACCTTC.

A single count supports this clone. The genes are TRBV7-9 and TRBJ2-1; 7 positions agree with TRBD2. J gave up 5 bases and V 5 bases, and 3 bases lay outside the gene matches. The CDR3 contains 13 residues. Germline V gives CDR1 SEHNR, CDR2 FQNEAQ (reference sequence). The CDR3 loop reads CASSPSGDNEQFF. The CDR3 DNA sequence: TGTGCCAGCAGCCCGAGCGGGGACAATGAGCAGTTCTTC. Combining the CDR3 with reference TRBV7-9 and TRBJ2-1 gives the whole variable domain DTGVSQNPRHKITKRGQNVTFRCDPISEHNRLYWYRQTLGQGPEFLTYFQNEAQLEKSRLLSDRFSAERPKGSFSTLEIQRTEQGDSAMYLCASSPSGDNEQFFGPGTRLTVL.

This clone was recorded only once. The chain couples TRBV5-1 to TRBJ2-3; possibly TRBD2 for D (5 bases). The V gene lost 2 bases and the J gene lost 2 bases, with 15 bases spanning the gap. The CDR3 spans 16 residues. Germline V gives CDR1 SGHRS, CDR2 YFSETQ. The CDR3 nucleotides read TGCGCCAGCAGCTTAGGTACGACGGACTCCACAGATACGCAGTATTTT. Amino acid sequence: CASSLGTTDSTDTQYF. Based on the CDR3 plus reference TRBV5-1 and TRBJ2-3, the full variable domain is KAGVTQTPRYLIKTRGQQVTLSCSPISGHRSVSWYQQTPGQGLQFLFEYFSETQRNKGNFPGRFSGRQFSNSRSEMNVSTLELGDSALYLCASSLGTTDSTDTQYFGPGTRLTVL.

The V and J genes are TRBV7-9 and TRBJ2-2; the D gene is possibly TRBD1 (6 bases). Germline V gene sequence: CDR1 SEHNR, CDR2 FQNEAQ (reference sequence). CDR3 length: 14 amino acids. V was trimmed by 11 bases and J by 5 bases, leaving 18 bases between them. The CDR3 DNA is TGTGCCGGCGGTCACAGGGTTGTGACCGGGGAGCTGTTTTTT. Its protein is CAGGHRVVTGELFF.

The V call is TRBV29-1, the J call TRBJ1-1, with D possibly matching TRBD1 (5 bases). V lost 4 bases and J 5 bases, leaving 14 bases between the germline ends. The V gene's germline CDR1 is SQVTM and CDR2 ANQGSEA. The CDR3 length is 13 residues. The CDR3 DNA reads TGCAGCGTTGGATTCAGGGCGGATACTGAAGCTTTCTTT. Encoded protein: CSVGFRADTEAFF. Combining the CDR3 with reference TRBV29-1 and TRBJ1-1 gives the whole variable domain SAVISQKPSRDICQRGTSLTIQCQVDSQVTMMFWYRQQPGQSLTLIATANQGSEATYESGFVIDKFPISRPNLTFSTLTVSNMSPEDSSIYLCSVGFRADTEAFFGQGTRLTVV.

The chain is built from TRBV5-1 and TRBJ2-5; TRBD2 agrees at 9 bases. Germline V gene lookup returns CDR1 SGHRS and CDR2 YFSETQ. The CDR3 sequence is 16 residues long. The V segment lost 1 base and the J segment 5 bases; nucleotides outside the gene matches: 9. The CDR3 DNA is TGCGCCAGCAGCTTGAATAGCGGGGGCCCAAAGGAGACCCAGTACTTC. It is translated as CASSLNSGGPKETQYF. The whole variable domain, filled in from reference TRBV5-1 and TRBJ2-5, reads KAGVTQTPRYLIKTRGQQVTLSCSPISGHRSVSWYQQTPGQGLQFLFEYFSETQRNKGNFPGRFSGRQFSNSRSEMNVSTLELGDSALYLCASSLNSGGPKETQYFGPGTRLLVL.

The chain combines TRBV7-8 with TRBJ2-5; 9 nucleotides align to TRBD2. There are 15 residues in the CDR3. V gave up 2 bases and J gave up 7 bases; unmatched junction bases: 8. Germline V gene sequence: CDR1 SGHVS, CDR2 FQNEAQ. The CDR3 DNA sequence: TGTGCCAGCAGCTTACGGCGGGAGGGGCAGGTGACCCAGTACTTC. Translation: CASSLRREGQVTQYF. The whole variable domain, remainder taken from reference TRBV7-8 and TRBJ2-5, is GAGVSQSPRYKVAKRGQDVALRCDPISGHVSLFWYQQALGQGPEFLTYFQNEAQLDKSGLPSDRFFAERPEGSVSTLKIQRTQQEDSAVYLCASSLRREGQVTQYFGPGTRLLVL.

J is TRBJ2-6 and V is TRBV7-9; 10 nucleotides align to TRBD1. This CDR3 has 17 amino acids. CDR1 and CDR2 (germline): SEHNR, FQNEAQ (reference sequence). Unmatched junction bases numbered 3, after V lost 4 bases and J lost 0 bases. Here the CDR3 DNA reads TGTGCCAGCAGCTCGGGACAGGGGTTCTCTGGGGCCAACGTCCTGACTTTC. Translation: CASSSGQGFSGANVLTF. Supplemented by reference TRBV7-9 and TRBJ2-6, the full variable domain reads DTGVSQNPRHKITKRGQNVTFRCDPISEHNRLYWYRQTLGQGPEFLTYFQNEAQLEKSRLLSDRFSAERPKGSFSTLEIQRTEQGDSAMYLCASSSGQGFSGANVLTFGAGSRLTVL.

The gene calls are TRBV6-5 and TRBJ1-5, with TRBD1 as a possible D gene (6 bases). CDR3 length: 14 residues. Germline CDR1 and CDR2: MNHEY and SVGAGI. V gave up 5 bases and J gave up 3 bases, with 11 bases separating them. Written as DNA, the CDR3 is TGTGCCAGCAGTCCCAGGGGCCCCAATCAGCCCCAGCATTTT. This gives the protein CASSPRGPNQPQHF.

This chain connects TRBV4-3 to TRBJ1-5; D possibly corresponds to TRBD1 (6 bases). With 0 bases removed from V and 6 bases from J, the gap between germline ends came to 18 bases. The germline gives CDR1 LGHNA, CDR2 YSLEER. CDR3 size: 17 residues. The chain's CDR3 is CASSQDMTPRGGQPQHF. CDR3 in DNA: TGCGCCAGCAGCCAAGATATGACGCCAAGAGGGGGTCAGCCCCAGCATTTT.

The sample holds one count of this clone. This chain joins TRBV30 and TRBJ1-2, with TRBD1 matching 7 bases. CDR1 is GTSNPN, CDR2 SVGIG, per germline (reference sequence). Trimming cost V 5 bases and J 1 base; bases outside gene matches: 13. The CDR3 has 16 amino acids. CDR3 region: CAWGETGQAHNYGYTF. The CDR3 DNA is TGTGCCTGGGGCGAGACTGGACAGGCGCATAACTATGGCTACACCTTC.